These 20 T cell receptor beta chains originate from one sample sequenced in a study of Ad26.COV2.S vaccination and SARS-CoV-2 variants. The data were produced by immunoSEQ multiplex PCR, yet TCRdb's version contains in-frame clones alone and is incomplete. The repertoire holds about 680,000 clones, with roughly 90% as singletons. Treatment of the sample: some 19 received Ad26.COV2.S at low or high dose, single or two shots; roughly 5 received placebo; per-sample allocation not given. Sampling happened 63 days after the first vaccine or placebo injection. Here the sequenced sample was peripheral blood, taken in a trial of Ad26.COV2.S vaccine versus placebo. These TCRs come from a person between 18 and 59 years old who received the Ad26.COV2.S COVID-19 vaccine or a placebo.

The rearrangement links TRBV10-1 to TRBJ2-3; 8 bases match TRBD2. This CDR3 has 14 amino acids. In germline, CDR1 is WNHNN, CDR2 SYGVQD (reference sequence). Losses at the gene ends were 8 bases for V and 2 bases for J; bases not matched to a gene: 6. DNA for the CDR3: TGCGCCAGCTCGGGGGGGACTAACACAGATACGCAGTATTTT. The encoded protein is CASSGGTNTDTQYF.

Here the CDR3 DNA reads TGTGCCAGCAGCAGAACCGGGACAGGGGATTCACCCCTCCACTTT. It translates to CASSRTGTGDSPLHF. The chain uses TRBV6-5 and TRBJ1-6; TRBD1 aligns across 10 bases. CDR3 size: 15 residues. J was trimmed by 8 bases and V by 6 bases; bases with no gene match: 7. The germline V gene encodes CDR1 MNHEY and CDR2 SVGAGI.

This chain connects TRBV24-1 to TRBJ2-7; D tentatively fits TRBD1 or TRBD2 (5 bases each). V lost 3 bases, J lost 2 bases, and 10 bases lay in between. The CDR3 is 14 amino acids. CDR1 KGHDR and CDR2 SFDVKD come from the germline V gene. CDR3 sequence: CATSDGTAPYEQYF. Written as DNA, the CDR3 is TGTGCCACCAGTGATGGGACCGCTCCCTACGAGCAGTACTTC.

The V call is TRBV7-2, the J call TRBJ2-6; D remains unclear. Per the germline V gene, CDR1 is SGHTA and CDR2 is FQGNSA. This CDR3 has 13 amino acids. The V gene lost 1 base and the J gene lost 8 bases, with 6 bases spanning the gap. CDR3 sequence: CASSLGDPNVLTF. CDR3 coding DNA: TGTGCCAGCAGCTTAGGGGATCCCAACGTCCTGACTTTC. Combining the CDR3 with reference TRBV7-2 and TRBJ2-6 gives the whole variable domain GAGVSQSPSNKVTEKGKDVELRCDPISGHTALYWYRQSLGQGLEFLIYFQGNSAPDKSGLPSDRFSAERTGGSVSTLTIQRTQQEDSAVYLCASSLGDPNVLTFGAGSRLTVL.

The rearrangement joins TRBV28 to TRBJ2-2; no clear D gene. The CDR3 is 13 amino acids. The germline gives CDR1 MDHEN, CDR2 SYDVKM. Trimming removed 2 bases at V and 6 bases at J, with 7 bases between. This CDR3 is CASSLVGSGELFF. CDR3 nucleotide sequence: TGTGCCAGCAGTTTAGTGGGGTCCGGGGAGCTGTTTTTT. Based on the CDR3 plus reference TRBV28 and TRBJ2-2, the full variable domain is DVKVTQSSRYLVKRTGEKVFLECVQDMDHENMFWYRQDPGLGLRLIYFSYDVKMKEKGDIPEGYSVSREKKERFSLILESASTNQTSMYLCASSLVGSGELFFGEGSRLTVL.

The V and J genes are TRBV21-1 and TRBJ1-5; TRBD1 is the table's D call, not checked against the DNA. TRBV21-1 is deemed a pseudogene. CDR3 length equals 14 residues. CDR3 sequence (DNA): TGTGCCAGCAGCAAGGGCAGGGTTGGTCAGCCCCAGCATTTT. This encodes CASSKGRVGQPQHF.

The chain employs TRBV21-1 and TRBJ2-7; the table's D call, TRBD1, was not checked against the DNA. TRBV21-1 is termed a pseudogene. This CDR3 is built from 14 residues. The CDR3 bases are TGTGCCAGCAGCAAATATGGGCAACCCTACGAGCAGTACTTC. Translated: CASSKYGQPYEQYF.

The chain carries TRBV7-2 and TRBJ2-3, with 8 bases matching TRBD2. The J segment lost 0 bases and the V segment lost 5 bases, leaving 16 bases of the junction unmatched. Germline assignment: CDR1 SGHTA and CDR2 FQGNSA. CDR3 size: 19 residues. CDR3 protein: CASSAQPPGGTTSTDTQYF. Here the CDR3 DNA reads TGTGCCAGCAGCGCCCAACCCCCGGGGGGGACAACTAGCACAGATACGCAGTATTTT. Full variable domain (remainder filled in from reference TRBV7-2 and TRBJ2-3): GAGVSQSPSNKVTEKGKDVELRCDPISGHTALYWYRQSLGQGLEFLIYFQGNSAPDKSGLPSDRFSAERTGGSVSTLTIQRTQQEDSAVYLCASSAQPPGGTTSTDTQYFGPGTRLTVL.

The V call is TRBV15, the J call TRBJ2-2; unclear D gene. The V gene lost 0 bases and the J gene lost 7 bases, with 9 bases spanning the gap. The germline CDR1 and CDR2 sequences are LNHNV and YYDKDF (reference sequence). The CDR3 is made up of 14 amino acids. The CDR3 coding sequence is TGTGCCACCAGCAGAGATCCGATAATCGGGGAGCTGTTTTTT. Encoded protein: CATSRDPIIGELFF.

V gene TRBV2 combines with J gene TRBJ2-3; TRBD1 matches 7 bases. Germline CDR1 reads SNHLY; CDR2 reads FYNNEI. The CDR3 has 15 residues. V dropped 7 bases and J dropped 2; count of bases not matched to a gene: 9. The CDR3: CASNIGQAFTDTQYF. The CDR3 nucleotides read TGTGCCAGCAACATTGGACAGGCGTTCACAGATACGCAGTATTTT.

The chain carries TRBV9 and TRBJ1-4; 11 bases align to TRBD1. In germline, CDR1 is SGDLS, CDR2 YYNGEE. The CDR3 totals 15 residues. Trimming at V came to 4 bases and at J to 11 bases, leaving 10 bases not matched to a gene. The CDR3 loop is CASSPESDRGQKLFF. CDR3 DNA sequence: TGTGCCAGCAGCCCGGAGTCGGACAGGGGGCAGAAACTGTTTTTT.

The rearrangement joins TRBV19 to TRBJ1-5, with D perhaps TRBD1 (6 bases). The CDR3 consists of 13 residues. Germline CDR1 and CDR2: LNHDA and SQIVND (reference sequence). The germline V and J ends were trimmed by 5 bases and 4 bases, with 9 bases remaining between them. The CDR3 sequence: CASSYRENQPQHF. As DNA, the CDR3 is TGTGCCAGTAGTTACAGGGAAAATCAGCCCCAGCATTTT.

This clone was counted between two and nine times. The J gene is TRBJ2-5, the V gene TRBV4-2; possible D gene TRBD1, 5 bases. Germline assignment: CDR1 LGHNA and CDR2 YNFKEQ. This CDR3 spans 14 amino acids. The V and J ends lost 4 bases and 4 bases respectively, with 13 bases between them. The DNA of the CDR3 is TGTGCCAGCAGCCCCGACCTAAGGGGAGAGACCCAGTACTTC. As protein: CASSPDLRGETQYF.

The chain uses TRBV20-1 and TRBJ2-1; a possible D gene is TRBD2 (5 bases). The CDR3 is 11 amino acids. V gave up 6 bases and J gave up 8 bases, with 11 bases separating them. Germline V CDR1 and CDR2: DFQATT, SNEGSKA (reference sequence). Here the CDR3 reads CSAQLVYEQFF. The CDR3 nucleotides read TGCAGTGCCCAACTAGTATATGAGCAGTTCTTC.

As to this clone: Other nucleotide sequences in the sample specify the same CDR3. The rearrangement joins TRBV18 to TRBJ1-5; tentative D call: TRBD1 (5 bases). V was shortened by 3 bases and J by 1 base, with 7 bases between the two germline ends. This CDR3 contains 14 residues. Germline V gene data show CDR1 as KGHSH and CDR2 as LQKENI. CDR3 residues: CASSPDRSNQPQHF. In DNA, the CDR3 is TGTGCCAGCTCACCCGACAGAAGCAATCAGCCCCAGCATTTT.

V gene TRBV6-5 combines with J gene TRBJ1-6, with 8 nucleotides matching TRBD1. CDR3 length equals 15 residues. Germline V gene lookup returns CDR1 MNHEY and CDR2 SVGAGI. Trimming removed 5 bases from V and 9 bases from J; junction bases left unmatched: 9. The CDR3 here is CASSPDRDGGSPLHF. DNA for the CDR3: TGTGCCAGCAGTCCGGACAGGGACGGAGGTTCACCCCTCCACTTT.

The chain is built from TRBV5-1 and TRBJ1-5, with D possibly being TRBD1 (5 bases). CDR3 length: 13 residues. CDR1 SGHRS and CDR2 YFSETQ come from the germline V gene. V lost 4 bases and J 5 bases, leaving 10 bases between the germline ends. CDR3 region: CASSATGYQPQHF. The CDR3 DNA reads TGCGCCAGCAGCGCCACAGGATATCAGCCCCAGCATTTT.

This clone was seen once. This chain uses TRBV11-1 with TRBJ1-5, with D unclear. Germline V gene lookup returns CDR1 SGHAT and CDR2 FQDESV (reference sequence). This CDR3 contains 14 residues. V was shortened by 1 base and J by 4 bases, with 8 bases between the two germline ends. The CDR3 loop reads CASSLEGANQPQHF. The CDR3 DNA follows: TGTGCCAGCAGCTTAGAGGGAGCTAATCAGCCCCAGCATTTT.

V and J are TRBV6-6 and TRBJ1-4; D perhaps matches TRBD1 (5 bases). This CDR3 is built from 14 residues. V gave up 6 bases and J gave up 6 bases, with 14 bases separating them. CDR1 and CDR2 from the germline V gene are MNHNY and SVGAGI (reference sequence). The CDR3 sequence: CASRDIGGDEKLFF. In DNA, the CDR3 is TGTGCCAGCAGAGACATCGGGGGTGATGAAAAACTGTTTTTT.

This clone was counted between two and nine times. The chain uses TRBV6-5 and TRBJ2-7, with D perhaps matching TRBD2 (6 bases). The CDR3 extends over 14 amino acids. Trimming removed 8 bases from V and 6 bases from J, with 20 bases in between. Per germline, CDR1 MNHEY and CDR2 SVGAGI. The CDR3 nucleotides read TGTGCCAGCTCCTCGGGACTGGGGTTACGCGAGCAGTACTTC. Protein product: CASSSGLGLREQYF.